The 14 T cell receptor beta chains below come from one sample, sequenced in a study of cytomegalovirus exposure and HLA in healthy donors. It was with 60 Vbeta and 13 Jbeta primers that the PCR ran. Data came from immunoSEQ multiplex PCR; TCRdb stores just in-frame clones and leaves some out. In all, the sample yields around 70,000 clones. The source material was PBMCs. The receptors stem from a woman in her forties in good health and CMV-seropositive.

This rearrangement joins TRBV21-1 to TRBJ2-7; the DNA was not used to check the table's D call, TRBD1. TRBV21-1 is marked as a pseudogene. The CDR3 spans 14 residues. The CDR3 region is CASSKPGEIHEQYF. In DNA form, the CDR3 reads TGTGCCAGCAGCAAACCAGGGGAGATACACGAGCAGTACTTC.

J is TRBJ1-2 and V is TRBV5-5; D gene ambiguous. The CDR3 is 12 residues long. V was shortened by 1 base and J by 7 bases, with 8 bases between the two germline ends. Per the germline V gene, CDR1 is SGHKS and CDR2 is YYEKEE (reference sequence). This CDR3 is CASSLRVLGYTF. In nucleotides, the CDR3 is TGTGCCAGCAGCTTGAGAGTCCTTGGCTACACCTTC.

The V and J genes are TRBV11-2 and TRBJ2-1; 11 bases map to TRBD2. J lost 0 bases, V lost 1 base, and 2 bases had no gene match. Germline CDR1 is SGHAT and CDR2 is FQNNGV. This CDR3 has 17 residues. The CDR3 here is CASSLGSGRDSYNEQFF. The DNA of the CDR3 is TGTGCCAGCAGCTTAGGTAGCGGGAGGGACTCCTACAATGAGCAGTTCTTC.

This chain uses TRBV4-3 with TRBJ1-1; D may be TRBD1 (6 bases). Per the germline V gene, CDR1 is LGHNA and CDR2 is YSLEER. The CDR3 runs 16 residues. Trimming stripped 5 bases from V and 0 bases from J, with 16 bases between. The CDR3 loop is CASSKKTTGMNTEAFF. The CDR3, as DNA: TGCGCCAGCAGCAAAAAAACGACAGGAATGAACACTGAAGCTTTCTTT.

The chain recombines TRBV4-2 with TRBJ1-2; D uncertain. The CDR3 contains 15 residues. Trimming removed 0 bases at V and 4 bases at J, with 12 bases between. The germline CDR1 and CDR2 sequences are LGHNA and YNFKEQ. The CDR3 sequence: CASSQERVEAYGYTF. CDR3 DNA: TGTGCCAGCAGCCAAGAGCGGGTGGAGGCCTATGGCTACACCTTC.

The chain couples TRBV9 to TRBJ2-3; 9 positions match TRBD2. V shed 2 bases and J 2 bases; nucleotides not matched to a gene: 3. The CDR3 totals 15 residues. Germline loops: CDR1 SGDLS, CDR2 YYNGEE. CDR3 residues: CASSVLAGPTDTQYF. CDR3 DNA sequence: TGTGCCAGCAGCGTCCTAGCGGGACCCACAGATACGCAGTATTTT.

This sequence joins TRBV7-9 and TRBJ2-2, with a possible D match to TRBD1 (6 bases). CDR3 size: 17 residues. Trimming took 4 bases from V and 6 from J, leaving 21 bases between them. CDR1 and CDR2 (germline): SEHNR, FQNEAQ (reference sequence). The CDR3 is CASSSKRQDVNPGELFF. DNA of the CDR3: TGTGCCAGCAGCTCAAAACGACAGGACGTAAATCCCGGGGAGCTGTTTTTT.

V usage is TRBV5-6 and J usage is TRBJ2-7; 7 nucleotides agree with TRBD1. V was pared by 5 bases and J by 3 bases, with 5 bases of the junction left unmatched. The CDR3 has 13 amino acids. Germline CDR1 is SGHDT and CDR2 is YYEEEE. The CDR3 loop reads CASRDRVHYEQYF. CDR3 nucleotide sequence: TGTGCCAGCAGAGACAGGGTACACTACGAGCAGTACTTC.

The chain links TRBV9 to TRBJ1-1, with 8 bases that match TRBD1. The CDR3 sequence is 15 residues long. In germline, CDR1 is SGDLS, CDR2 YYNGEE. The V and J ends lost 4 bases and 1 base, in that order; junction bases with no gene match: 6. CDR3 protein: CASSSGTGQNTEAFF. The CDR3 DNA sequence: TGTGCCAGCAGCTCAGGGACAGGCCAGAACACTGAAGCTTTCTTT. Full variable domain (rest looked up from reference TRBV9 and TRBJ1-1): DSGVTQTPKHLITATGQRVTLRCSPRSGDLSVYWYQQSLDQGLQFLIQYYNGEERAKGNILERFSAQQFPDLHSELNLSSLELGDSALYFCASSSGTGQNTEAFFGQGTRLTVV.

V gene TRBV10-1 combines with J gene TRBJ1-6; a possible D gene is TRBD1 (5 bases). The CDR3 length is 15 residues. CDR1 is WNHNN and CDR2 is SYGVQD in the germline V gene (reference sequence). V was shortened by 6 bases and J by 7 bases, with 16 bases between the two germline ends. The chain's CDR3 is CASRTGEWTNSPLHF. CDR3 DNA: TGCGCCAGCAGAACAGGAGAATGGACCAATTCACCCCTCCACTTT.

Its frequency marks this clone as medium-sized. The J gene is TRBJ1-2, the V gene TRBV5-4, with TRBD1 identical over 12 bases. The V gene's germline CDR1 is SGHNT and CDR2 YYREEE (reference sequence). CDR3 length equals 16 residues. Germline trimming cut 4 bases from V and 2 bases from J; bases unmatched to any gene: 6. In nucleotides, the CDR3 is TGTGCCAGCAGCGGGGGGACAGGGGGCTGGAACTATGGCTACACCTTC. Protein product: CASSGGTGGWNYGYTF.

As concerns this clone: The junction shows a germline mismatch at one end, possibly a read error. The chain is built from TRBV7-9 and TRBJ1-2; no reliable D call. The CDR3 sequence is 15 residues long. CDR1 is SEHNR, CDR2 FQNEAQ, per germline (reference sequence). The CDR3 reads CAGSSGGELPYGYTF. The CDR3 DNA reads as TGTGCCGGCAGCTCGGGCGGGGAATTGCCTTATGGCTACACCTTC. The whole variable domain, remainder taken from reference TRBV7-9 and TRBJ1-2, is DTGVSQNPRHKITKRGQNVTFRCDPISEHNRLYWYRQTLGQGPEFLTYFQNEAQLEKSRLLSDRFSAERPKGSFSTLEIQRTEQGDSAMYLCAGSSGGELPYGYTFGSGTRLTVV.

The rearrangement links TRBV5-1 to TRBJ2-7; TRBD1 agrees at 11 bases. The CDR3 consists of 18 residues. Germline CDR1 reads SGHRS; CDR2 reads YFSETQ. The V gene end was trimmed by 1 base and the J gene end by 2 bases; junction bases not matched to a gene: 11. The CDR3 region has the DNA TGCGCCAGCAGCTTGACGCCCACCGGGACAGGGGGACCCTACGAGCAGTACTTC. Translation gives CASSLTPTGTGGPYEQYF.

The chain links TRBV19 to TRBJ1-5; TRBD1 matches at 7 bases. The CDR3 extends over 16 amino acids. Losses at the gene ends were 6 bases for V and 1 base for J; bases not matched to a gene: 9. CDR1 is LNHDA, CDR2 SQIVND, per germline (reference sequence). This CDR3 reads CASRARGAGSNQPQHF. The CDR3, as DNA: TGTGCCAGTAGGGCCAGGGGGGCGGGCAGCAATCAGCCCCAGCATTTT.